Below are 5 T cell receptor beta chains sequenced from a single sample in a study of cytotoxic CD8 clonotypes in ibrutinib-treated CLL. Some clones are missing from TCRdb's copy, which holds only in-frame ones; the method was immunoSEQ multiplex PCR. The table records 30,000 to 40,000 clones, roughly three quarters of them present only once. The material sequenced was PBMCs, taken before ibrutinib treatment. These receptors all come from a human donor with chronic lymphocytic leukemia.

This clone was detected a few times. The rearrangement uses TRBV13 and TRBJ2-2, with D maybe TRBD1 (5 bases). Germline V gene sequence: CDR1 PRHDT, CDR2 FYEKMQ (reference sequence). The V end was cut by 5 bases, the J end by 0 bases, with 16 bases between. The CDR3 spans 17 residues. The CDR3 loop is CASSGAVLYANTGELFF. Written as DNA, the CDR3 is TGTGCCAGCAGCGGGGCGGTATTGTATGCGAACACCGGGGAGCTGTTTTTT.

The rearrangement uses TRBV5-1 and TRBJ2-7, with D perhaps matching TRBD1 or TRBD2 (5 bases each). Germline V gives CDR1 SGHRS, CDR2 YFSETQ. The CDR3 is made up of 12 amino acids. V shed 4 bases and J shed 5 bases, with 10 bases lying between them. The CDR3 reads CASSQGRDEQYF. The CDR3 bases are TGCGCCAGCAGCCAGGGACGGGACGAGCAGTACTTC. Variable domain in full (rest from reference TRBV5-1 and TRBJ2-7): KAGVTQTPRYLIKTRGQQVTLSCSPISGHRSVSWYQQTPGQGLQFLFEYFSETQRNKGNFPGRFSGRQFSNSRSEMNVSTLELGDSALYLCASSQGRDEQYFGPGTRLTVT.

The CDR3 DNA is TGTGCCAGCAGTCCGGGCGTGGGTGCCTCTGGGGCCAACGTCCTGACTTTC. Translating it yields CASSPGVGASGANVLTF. V is TRBV27 and J is TRBJ2-6; D gene ambiguous. In germline, CDR1 is MNHEY, CDR2 SMNVEV (reference sequence). Between the trimmed V and J ends, which lost 5 bases and 0 bases, there was a span of 14 bases. This CDR3 is built from 17 residues.

CDR3 loop: CASSPPLRGRSQETQYF. As DNA, the CDR3 is TGTGCCAGCTCACCACCATTAAGGGGCAGGAGCCAAGAGACCCAGTACTTC. The gene calls are TRBV18 and TRBJ2-5; a weak D match, TRBD1 (5 bases). Trimming removed 0 bases from V and 1 base from J, with 15 bases in between. This CDR3 has 17 amino acids. Germline V CDR1 and CDR2: KGHSH, LQKENI.

In its sample, this clone was seen a few times. The rearrangement joins TRBV9 to TRBJ2-2; D is unclear. Looked up from germline, CDR1 is SGDLS and CDR2 is YYNGEE. CDR3 length: 16 amino acids. V lost 3 bases, J lost 1 base, and 13 bases lay in between. In DNA, the CDR3 is TGTGCCAGCAGCGGGCGACTGAACCGGAACACCGGGGAGCTGTTTTTT. This sequence encodes CASSGRLNRNTGELFF. The full variable domain, completed using reference TRBV9 and TRBJ2-2, is DSGVTQTPKHLITATGQRVTLRCSPRSGDLSVYWYQQSLDQGLQFLIQYYNGEERAKGNILERFSAQQFPDLHSELNLSSLELGDSALYFCASSGRLNRNTGELFFGEGSRLTVL.